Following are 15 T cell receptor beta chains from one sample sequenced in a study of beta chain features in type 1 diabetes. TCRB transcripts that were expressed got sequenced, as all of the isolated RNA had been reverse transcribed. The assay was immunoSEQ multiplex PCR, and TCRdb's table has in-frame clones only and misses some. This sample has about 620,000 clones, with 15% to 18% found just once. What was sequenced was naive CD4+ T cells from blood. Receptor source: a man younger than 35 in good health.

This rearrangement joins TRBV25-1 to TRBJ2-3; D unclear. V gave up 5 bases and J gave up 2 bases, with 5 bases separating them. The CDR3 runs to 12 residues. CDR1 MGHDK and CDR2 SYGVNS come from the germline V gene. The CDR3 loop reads CASSINTDTQYF. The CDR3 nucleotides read TGTGCCAGCAGTATCAACACAGATACGCAGTATTTT.

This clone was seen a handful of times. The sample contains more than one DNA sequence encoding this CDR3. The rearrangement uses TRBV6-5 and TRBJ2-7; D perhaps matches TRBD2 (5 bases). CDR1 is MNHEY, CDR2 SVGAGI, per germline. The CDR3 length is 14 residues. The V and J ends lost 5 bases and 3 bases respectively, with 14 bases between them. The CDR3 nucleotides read TGTGCCAGCAGTAAAACCATAGCGAACTACGAGCAGTACTTC. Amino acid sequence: CASSKTIANYEQYF.

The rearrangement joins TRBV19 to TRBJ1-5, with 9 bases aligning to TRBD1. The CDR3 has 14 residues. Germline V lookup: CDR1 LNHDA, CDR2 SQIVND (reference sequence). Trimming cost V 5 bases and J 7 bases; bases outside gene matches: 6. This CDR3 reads CASSGDRAGQPQHF. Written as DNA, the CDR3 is TGTGCCAGTAGTGGGGACAGGGCGGGGCAGCCCCAGCATTTT.

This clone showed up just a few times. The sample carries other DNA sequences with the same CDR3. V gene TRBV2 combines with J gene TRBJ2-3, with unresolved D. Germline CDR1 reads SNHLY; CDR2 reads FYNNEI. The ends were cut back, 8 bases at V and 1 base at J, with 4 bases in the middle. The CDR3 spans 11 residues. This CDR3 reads CASSRTDTQYF. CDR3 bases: TGTGCCAGCTCTCGCACAGATACGCAGTATTTT.

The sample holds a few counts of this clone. DNA of the CDR3: TGTGCCAGCAGCGTAATGTCTAGCGGTTCCAATGAGCAGTTCTTC. Protein: CASSVMSSGSNEQFF. The chain has TRBV9 and TRBJ2-1, with 7 positions matching TRBD2. V shed 1 base and J 6 bases; nucleotides not matched to a gene: 7. From germline, CDR1 is SGDLS and CDR2 YYNGEE. CDR3 length: 15 residues.

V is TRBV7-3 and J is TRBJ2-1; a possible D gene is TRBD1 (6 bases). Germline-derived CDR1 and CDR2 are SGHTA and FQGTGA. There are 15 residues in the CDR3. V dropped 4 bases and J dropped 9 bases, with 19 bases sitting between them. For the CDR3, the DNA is TGTGCCAGCAGCTACACGTTGGGACAAGGGAGTGAGCAGTTCTTC. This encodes CASSYTLGQGSEQFF.

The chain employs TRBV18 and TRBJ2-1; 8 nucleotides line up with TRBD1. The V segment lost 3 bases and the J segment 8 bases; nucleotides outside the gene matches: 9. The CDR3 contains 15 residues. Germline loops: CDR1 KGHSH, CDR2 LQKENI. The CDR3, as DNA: TGTGCCAGCTCACCGGGGCAGGGGGCTAGCGATGAGCAGTTCTTC. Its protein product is CASSPGQGASDEQFF.

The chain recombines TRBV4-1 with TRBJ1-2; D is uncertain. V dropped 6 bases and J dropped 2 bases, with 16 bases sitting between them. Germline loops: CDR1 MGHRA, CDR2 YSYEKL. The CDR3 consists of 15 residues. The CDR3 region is CASRQPRQKNYGYTF. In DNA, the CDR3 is TGCGCCAGCAGGCAACCTAGACAAAAAAACTATGGCTACACCTTC.

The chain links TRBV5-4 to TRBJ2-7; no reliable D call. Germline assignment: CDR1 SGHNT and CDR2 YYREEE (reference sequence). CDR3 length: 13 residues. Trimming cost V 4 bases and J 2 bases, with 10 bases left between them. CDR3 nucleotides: TGTGCCAGCAGCCGCGGACGGACCTACGAGCAGTACTTC. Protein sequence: CASSRGRTYEQYF.

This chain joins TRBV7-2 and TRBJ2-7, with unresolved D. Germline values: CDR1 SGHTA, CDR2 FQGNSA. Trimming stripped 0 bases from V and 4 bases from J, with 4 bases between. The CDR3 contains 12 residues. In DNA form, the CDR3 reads TGTGCCAGCAGCTTAGCACAGTACGAGCAGTACTTC. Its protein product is CASSLAQYEQYF.

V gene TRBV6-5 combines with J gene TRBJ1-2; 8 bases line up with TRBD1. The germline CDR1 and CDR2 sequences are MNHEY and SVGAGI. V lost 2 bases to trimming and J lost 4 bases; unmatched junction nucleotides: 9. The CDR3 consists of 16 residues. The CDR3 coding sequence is TGTGCCAGCAGTTACAGCCCGGGACAGGTTGCCTATGGCTACACCTTC. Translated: CASSYSPGQVAYGYTF.

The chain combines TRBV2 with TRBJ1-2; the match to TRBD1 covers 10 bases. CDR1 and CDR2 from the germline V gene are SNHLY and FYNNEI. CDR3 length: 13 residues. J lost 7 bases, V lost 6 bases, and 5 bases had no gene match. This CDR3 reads CASRLTGGGGYTF. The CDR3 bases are TGTGCCAGCAGACTGACAGGGGGCGGTGGCTACACCTTC.

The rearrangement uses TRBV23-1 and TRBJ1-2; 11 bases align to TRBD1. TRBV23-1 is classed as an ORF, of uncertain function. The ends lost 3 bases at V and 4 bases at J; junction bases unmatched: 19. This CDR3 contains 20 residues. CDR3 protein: CASSQPREGDRGSRGYGYTF. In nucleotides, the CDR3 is TGCGCCAGCAGTCAGCCCAGGGAAGGGGACAGGGGGTCGAGGGGCTATGGCTACACCTTC.

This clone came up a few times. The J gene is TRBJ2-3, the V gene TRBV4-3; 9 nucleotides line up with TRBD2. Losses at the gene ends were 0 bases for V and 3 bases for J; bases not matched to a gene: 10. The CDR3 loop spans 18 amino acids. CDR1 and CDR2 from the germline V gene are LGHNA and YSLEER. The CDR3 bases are TGCGCCAGCAGCCAAGATCCCAGGGGTAGCGGGAGTACAGATACGCAGTATTTT. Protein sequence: CASSQDPRGSGSTDTQYF.

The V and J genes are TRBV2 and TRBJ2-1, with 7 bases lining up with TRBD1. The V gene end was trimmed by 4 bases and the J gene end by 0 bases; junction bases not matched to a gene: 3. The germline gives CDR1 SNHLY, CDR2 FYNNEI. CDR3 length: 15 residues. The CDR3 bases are TGTGCCAGCAGTGGGGACAGCGTCTCCTACAATGAGCAGTTCTTC. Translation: CASSGDSVSYNEQFF.